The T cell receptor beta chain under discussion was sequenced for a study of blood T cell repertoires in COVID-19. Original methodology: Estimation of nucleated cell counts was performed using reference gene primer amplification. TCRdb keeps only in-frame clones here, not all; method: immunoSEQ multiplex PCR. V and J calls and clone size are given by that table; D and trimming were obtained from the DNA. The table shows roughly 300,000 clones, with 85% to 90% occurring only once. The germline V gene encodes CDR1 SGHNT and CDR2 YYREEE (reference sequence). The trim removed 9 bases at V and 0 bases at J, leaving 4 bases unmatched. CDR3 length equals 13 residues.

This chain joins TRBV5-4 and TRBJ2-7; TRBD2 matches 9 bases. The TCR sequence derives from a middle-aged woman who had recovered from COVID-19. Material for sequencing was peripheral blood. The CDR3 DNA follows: TGTGCCACGAGCGGGGGGCTCTCCTACGAGCAGTACTTC. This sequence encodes CATSGGLSYEQYF.